This T cell receptor (beta chain) was profiled in a study of CD8 T cells in ankylosing spondylitis. Notes on the study in general: Characteristic, it appeared, of ankylosing spondylitis blood was a TCR beta motif of roughly eight highly homologous variants.

This clonotype was observed at least ten times. The target antigen is unknown. TCRdb recomputed calls from the 5' RACE reads with MiXCR, one row per CDR3 protein. The sample includes around 340,000 distinct CDR3 sequences, about 15% of them seen just once. Per germline, CDR1 SGHRS and CDR2 YFSETQ. V lost 5 bases, J lost 3 bases, and 17 bases lay in between. This CDR3 contains 16 residues. J is TRBJ1-4 and V is TRBV5-1, with D perhaps matching TRBD1 (6 bases). This clonotype originated in a male donor with ankylosing spondylitis or in good health (not recorded which). The source material was blood, either unsorted or a sorted T cell fraction (not recorded which). This CDR3 reads CASSLTGSRANEKLFF. CDR3 bases: TGCGCCAGCAGTTTAACAGGGAGTCGGGCTAATGAAAAACTGTTTTTT.